This T cell receptor (beta chain) was recorded in a study of blood T cell repertoires in COVID-19. Study-level background: Acute and convalescent COVID-19 samples came from the United States, Italy and Spain. PBMCs, B-cell-depleted T cells, or T cells provided the cDNA or gDNA that made up the material.

This CDR3 has 16 residues. V was clipped by 5 bases and J by 4 bases; unmatched bases: 9. In germline, CDR1 is MDHEN, CDR2 SYDVKM. Profiled with immunoSEQ multiplex PCR; TCRdb holds only in-frame clones, not every one. The data contain about 440,000 clones, more than 70% of them singletons. This clone was picked up one time. Sequencing was done on a sample of peripheral blood. The V call is TRBV28, the J call TRBJ2-1; 9 nucleotides line up with TRBD2. The sequence was obtained from a woman aged 45 to 65 with COVID-19, enrolled during active disease. CDR3 in amino acids: CASSNGGAGGYNEQFF. The CDR3 nucleotides are TGTGCCAGCAGTAATGGGGGAGCGGGGGGTTACAATGAGCAGTTCTTC. The entire variable domain, with the rest obtained from reference TRBV28 and TRBJ2-1, is as follows: DVKVTQSSRYLVKRTGEKVFLECVQDMDHENMFWYRQDPGLGLRLIYFSYDVKMKEKGDIPEGYSVSREKKERFSLILESASTNQTSMYLCASSNGGAGGYNEQFFGPGTRLTVL.